The 19 T cell receptor beta chains in this list originate from one sample, sequenced in a study of T-cell memory formation after mild COVID-19. Using its own MiXCR run on the 5' RACE reads, TCRdb lists one record per CDR3 protein. The sample holds a few hundred thousand distinct CDR3 sequences, over 15% seen once. Sequencing was done on a sample of PBMCs or a T cell subset sorted from them (not recorded which). The receptor source for this set is a man in his late teens or twenties who had mild COVID-19 (a few samples of this study predate the infection). Cell type and time point are not known.

The V gene is TRBV6-5, the J gene TRBJ1-1; D perhaps matches TRBD1 (6 bases). The germline V and J ends were trimmed by 11 bases and 4 bases, with 20 bases remaining between them. CDR3 length: 14 amino acids. Looked up from germline, CDR1 is MNHEY and CDR2 is SVGAGI. CDR3 sequence reads: CASRGGAIGTEAFF. Here the CDR3 DNA reads TGTGCCTCTCGGGGGGGGGCGATCGGCACTGAAGCTTTCTTT.

CDR3 residues: CSAGQLAQETQYF. The CDR3 region has the DNA TGCAGTGCTGGCCAACTAGCCCAAGAGACCCAGTACTTC. V gene TRBV20-1 combines with J gene TRBJ2-5; maybe TRBD2 (6 bases). Per the germline V gene, CDR1 is DFQATT and CDR2 is SNEGSKA (reference sequence). Trimming cost V 5 bases and J 1 base, with 11 bases left between them. This CDR3 has 13 amino acids.

This clonotype was detected a few times. The gene calls are TRBV6-1 and TRBJ1-4; D uncertain. Germline CDR1 is MNHNS and CDR2 is SASEGT. The CDR3 is made up of 12 amino acids. Trimming removed 7 bases at V and 8 bases at J, with 11 bases between. The CDR3 protein is CASTRVGEKLFF. In nucleotides, the CDR3 is TGTGCCAGCACGAGGGTTGGAGAAAAACTGTTTTTT.

There are a few counts of this clonotype. V gene TRBV20-1 combines with J gene TRBJ2-3, with unresolved D. The CDR3 spans 13 residues. Trimming cost V 2 bases and J 2 bases, with 8 bases left between them. Germline loops: CDR1 DFQATT, CDR2 SNEGSKA (reference sequence). In nucleotides, the CDR3 is TGCAGTGCTAGACGCTTGCCCACAGATACGCAGTATTTT. This sequence encodes CSARRLPTDTQYF.

This clonotype has more than one count but fewer than ten. The chain combines TRBV29-1 with TRBJ1-5; tentative D call: TRBD1 (5 bases). CDR1 is SQVTM, CDR2 ANQGSEA, per germline. Trimming cost V 6 bases and J 2 bases, with 17 bases left between them. The CDR3 runs 15 residues. The CDR3, as DNA: TGCAGCGTCGGGATCGGGGCTTCGGGCAATCAGCCCCAGCATTTT. This sequence encodes CSVGIGASGNQPQHF.

The J gene is TRBJ2-3, the V gene TRBV6-6, with 7 bases identical to TRBD2. Germline V gene sequence: CDR1 MNHNY, CDR2 SVGAGI (reference sequence). J gave up 0 bases and V 0 bases, and 12 bases lay outside the gene matches. This CDR3 region has 19 residues. The CDR3 DNA follows: TGTGCCAGCAGTTACTCCGGCGGGGGACTAACCACTAGCACAGATACGCAGTATTTT. Amino acids: CASSYSGGGLTTSTDTQYF.

The chain has TRBV11-1 and TRBJ2-1; D ambiguous. Germline V CDR1 and CDR2: SGHAT, FQDESV (reference sequence). This CDR3 has 13 amino acids. V was shortened by 3 bases and J by 6 bases, with 9 bases between the two germline ends. The CDR3, as DNA: TGTGCCAGCAGCTTTCAGAATTTCAATGAGCAGTTCTTC. Translating gives CASSFQNFNEQFF.

The sample holds a few counts of this clonotype. This chain connects TRBV3-1 to TRBJ2-7; 9 nucleotides line up with TRBD2. The trim removed 0 bases at V and 9 bases at J, leaving 18 bases unmatched. Per the germline V gene, CDR1 is LGHDT and CDR2 is YNNKEL (reference sequence). The CDR3 sequence is 18 residues long. The CDR3 is CASSQDLRLAGPSTVQYF. The CDR3 bases are TGTGCCAGCAGCCAAGATTTGCGGCTAGCGGGGCCATCTACGGTGCAGTACTTC.

This clonotype was seen a handful of times. The J gene is TRBJ2-5, the V gene TRBV4-2; no definite D call. Deletions cut 0 bases from V and 5 bases from J, with 13 bases between. CDR1 and CDR2 from the germline V gene are LGHNA and YNFKEQ. The CDR3 covers 15 residues. The DNA of the CDR3 is TGTGCCAGCAGCCAAGATTTGGTACTACCGGAGACCCAGTACTTC. Translated, it gives CASSQDLVLPETQYF.

There are a few counts of this clonotype. The chain employs TRBV18 and TRBJ2-5; 8 bases line up with TRBD2. V lost 0 bases and J lost 5; bases outside the gene matches: 8. This CDR3 comprises 16 residues. Germline loops: CDR1 KGHSH, CDR2 LQKENI. CDR3 DNA: TGTGCCAGCTCACCACCCGGCGGGGGGCCCCATGAGACCCAGTACTTC. This codes for CASSPPGGGPHETQYF.

The chain joins TRBV28 to TRBJ1-6; D call uncertain. V was cut by 4 bases and J by 9 bases, with 13 bases left in between. This CDR3 comprises 14 residues. CDR1 and CDR2 from the germline V gene are MDHEN and SYDVKM. CDR3 protein: CASSSPGKSSPLHF. The CDR3, as DNA: TGTGCCAGCAGTTCCCCGGGGAAAAGTTCACCCCTCCACTTT.

CDR3 nucleotide sequence: TGCGCCAGCAGCTTGAAGGGTAGCTCCTACAATGAGCAGTTCTTC. This encodes CASSLKGSSYNEQFF. The rearrangement uses TRBV5-1 and TRBJ2-1; D not certain. The germline gives CDR1 SGHRS, CDR2 YFSETQ. This CDR3 spans 15 amino acids. V was trimmed by 1 base and J by 0 bases, leaving 8 bases between them.

Ten or more counts support this clonotype. In DNA form, the CDR3 reads TGTGCCAGCAGGGGGTGGCCAGATACGCAGTATTTT. Translated, it gives CASRGWPDTQYF. V gene TRBV12-3 or TRBV12-4 combines with J gene TRBJ2-3, with D unresolved. The CDR3 covers 12 residues. The V gene lost 6 bases and the J gene lost 4 bases, with 8 bases spanning the gap.

This clonotype was picked up a small number of times. This sequence joins TRBV12-3 or TRBV12-4 and TRBJ2-3; D possibly corresponds to TRBD2 (7 bases). V was clipped by 4 bases and J by 5 bases, with 16 bases between them. The CDR3 loop spans 15 amino acids. CDR3: CASSSWGRGGDTQYF. CDR3 bases: TGTGCCAGCAGTTCCTGGGGGAGGGGGGGAGATACGCAGTATTTT.

This rearrangement joins TRBV28 to TRBJ2-5; 7 nucleotides match TRBD1. The trim removed 8 bases at V and 2 bases at J, leaving 14 bases unmatched. Germline CDR1 MDHEN, CDR2 SYDVKM. There are 16 residues in the CDR3. CDR3 region: CASAPGWTGVQETQYF. The CDR3 DNA reads TGTGCCAGCGCCCCCGGTTGGACAGGTGTGCAAGAGACCCAGTACTTC.

This clonotype was detected many times. The chain is built from TRBV5-1 and TRBJ2-5; the D gene is possibly TRBD2 (6 bases). Trimming cost V 5 bases and J 5 bases, with 13 bases left between them. CDR3 length equals 13 residues. CDR1 is SGHRS and CDR2 is YFSETQ in the germline V gene. DNA for the CDR3: TGCGCCAGCAGTGAAATTGGAGGGGAGACCCAGTACTTC. It encodes CASSEIGGETQYF. Filled out from reference TRBV5-1 and TRBJ2-5, the complete variable domain reads KAGVTQTPRYLIKTRGQQVTLSCSPISGHRSVSWYQQTPGQGLQFLFEYFSETQRNKGNFPGRFSGRQFSNSRSEMNVSTLELGDSALYLCASSEIGGETQYFGPGTRLLVL.

This clonotype was detected many times. This chain uses TRBV7-9 with TRBJ2-5; TRBD2 matches 7 bases. The germline CDR1 and CDR2 sequences are SEHNR and FQNEAQ (reference sequence). V was pared by 3 bases and J by 4 bases, with 5 bases of the junction left unmatched. The CDR3 runs to 14 residues. Written as DNA, the CDR3 is TGTGCCAGCAGCTTTCAGGGAGGGCCAGAGACCCAGTACTTC. It translates to CASSFQGGPETQYF.

This clonotype occurred many times. The CDR3 DNA reads as TGCGCCAGCAGCTTGGCGGGACAGGGGGAGACCCAGTACTTC. Translated: CASSLAGQGETQYF. The rearrangement links TRBV5-1 to TRBJ2-5, with 10 bases fitting TRBD1. V was pared by 0 bases and J by 5 bases, with 1 base of the junction left unmatched. In germline, CDR1 is SGHRS, CDR2 YFSETQ. CDR3 length: 14 residues.

This clonotype was detected only a few times. This CDR3 reads CASSQGTSGPEQYV. DNA of the CDR3: TGCGCCAGCAGCCAAGGGACTAGCGGACCCGAGCAGTACGTC. This chain links TRBV4-1 with TRBJ2-7; 10 nucleotides match TRBD2. CDR1 is MGHRA, CDR2 YSYEKL, per germline. V gave up 1 base and J gave up 6 bases; unmatched junction bases: 3. This CDR3 has 14 residues.